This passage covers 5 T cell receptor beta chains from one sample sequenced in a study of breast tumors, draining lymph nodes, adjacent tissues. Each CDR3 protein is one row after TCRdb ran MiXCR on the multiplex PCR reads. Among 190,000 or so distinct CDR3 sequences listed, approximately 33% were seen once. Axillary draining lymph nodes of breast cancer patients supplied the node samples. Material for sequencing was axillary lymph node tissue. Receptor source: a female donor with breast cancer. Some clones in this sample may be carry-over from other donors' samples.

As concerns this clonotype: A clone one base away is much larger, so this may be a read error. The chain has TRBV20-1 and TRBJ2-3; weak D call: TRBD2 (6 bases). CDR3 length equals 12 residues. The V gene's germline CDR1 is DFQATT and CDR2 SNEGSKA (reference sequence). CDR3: CITPGSTDTPYF. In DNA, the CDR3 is TGCATTACTCCCGGGAGCACAGATACGCCGTATTTT.

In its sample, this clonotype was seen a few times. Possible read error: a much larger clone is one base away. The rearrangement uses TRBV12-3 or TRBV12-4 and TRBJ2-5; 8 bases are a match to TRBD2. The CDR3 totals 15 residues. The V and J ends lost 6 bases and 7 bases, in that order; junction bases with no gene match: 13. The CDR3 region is CASSPTAGEALTQYF. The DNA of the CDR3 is TGTGCCAGCAGCCCCACAGCGGGGGAGGCTCTGACCCAGTACTTC.

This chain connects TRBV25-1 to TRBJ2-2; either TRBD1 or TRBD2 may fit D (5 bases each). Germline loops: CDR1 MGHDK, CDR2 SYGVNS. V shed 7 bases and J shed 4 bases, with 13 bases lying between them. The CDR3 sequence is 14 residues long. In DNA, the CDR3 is TGTGCCAGCATCTCTGGGGGTTCCACCGGGGAGCTGTTTTTT. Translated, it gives CASISGGSTGELFF.

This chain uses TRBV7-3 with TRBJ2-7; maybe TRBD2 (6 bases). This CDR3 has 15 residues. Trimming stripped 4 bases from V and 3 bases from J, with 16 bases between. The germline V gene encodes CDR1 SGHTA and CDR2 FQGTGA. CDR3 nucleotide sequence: TGTGCCAGCAGCTACGGGGGAATGGGCAACTACGAGCAGTACTTC. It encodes CASSYGGMGNYEQYF. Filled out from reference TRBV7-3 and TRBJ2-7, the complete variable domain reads GAGVSQTPSNKVTEKGKYVELRCDPISGHTALYWYRQSLGQGPEFLIYFQGTGAADDSGLPNDRFFAVRPEGSVSTLKIQRTERGDSAVYLCASSYGGMGNYEQYFGPGTRLTVT.

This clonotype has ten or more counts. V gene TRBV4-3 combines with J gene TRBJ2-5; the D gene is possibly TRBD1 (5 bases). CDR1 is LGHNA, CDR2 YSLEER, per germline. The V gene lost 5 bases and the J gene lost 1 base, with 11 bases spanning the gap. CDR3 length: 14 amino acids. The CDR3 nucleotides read TGCGCCAGCAGCAGACAGATTAGCCAAGAGACCCAGTACTTC. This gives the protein CASSRQISQETQYF.